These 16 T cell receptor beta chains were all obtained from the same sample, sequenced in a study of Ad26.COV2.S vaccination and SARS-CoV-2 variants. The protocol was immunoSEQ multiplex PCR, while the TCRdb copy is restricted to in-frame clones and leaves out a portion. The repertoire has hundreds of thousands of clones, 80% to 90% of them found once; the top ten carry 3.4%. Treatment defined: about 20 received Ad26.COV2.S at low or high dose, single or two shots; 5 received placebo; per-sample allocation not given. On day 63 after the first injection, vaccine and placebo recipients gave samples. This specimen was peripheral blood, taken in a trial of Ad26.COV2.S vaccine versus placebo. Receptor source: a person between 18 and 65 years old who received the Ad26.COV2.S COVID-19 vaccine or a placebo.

In DNA, the CDR3 is TGCGCCAGCAGCCTTAACTCAGGGGGAACTGAAGCTTTCTTT. Amino acid sequence: CASSLNSGGTEAFF. V and J are TRBV5-1 and TRBJ1-1; 7 nucleotides match TRBD1. The germline gives CDR1 SGHRS, CDR2 YFSETQ. J gave up 5 bases and V 4 bases, and 8 bases lay outside the gene matches. The CDR3 is 14 amino acids.

The CDR3 DNA reads as TGCGCCAGCAGCCGAAAGTATACAGGGGGCGATGGCTACACCTTC. This encodes CASSRKYTGGDGYTF. V and J are TRBV5-1 and TRBJ1-2; 9 positions match TRBD1. Germline loops: CDR1 SGHRS, CDR2 YFSETQ. The J segment lost 6 bases and the V segment lost 4 bases, leaving 10 bases of the junction unmatched. The CDR3 loop spans 15 amino acids.

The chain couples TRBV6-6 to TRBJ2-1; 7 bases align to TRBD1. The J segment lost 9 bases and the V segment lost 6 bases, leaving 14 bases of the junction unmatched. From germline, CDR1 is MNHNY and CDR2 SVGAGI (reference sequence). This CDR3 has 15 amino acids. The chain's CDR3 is CASRTGTVSLGEQFF. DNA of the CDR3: TGTGCCAGCAGAACCGGGACAGTGAGCCTTGGTGAGCAGTTCTTC.

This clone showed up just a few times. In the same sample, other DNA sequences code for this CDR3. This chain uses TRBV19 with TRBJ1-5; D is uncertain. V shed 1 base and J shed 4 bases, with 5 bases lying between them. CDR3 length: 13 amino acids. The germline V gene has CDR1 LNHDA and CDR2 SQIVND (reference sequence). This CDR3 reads CASSIVGNQPQHF. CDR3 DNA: TGTGCCAGTAGTATAGTGGGGAATCAGCCCCAGCATTTT. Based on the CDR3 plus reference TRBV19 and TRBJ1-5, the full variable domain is DGGITQSPKYLFRKEGQNVTLSCEQNLNHDAMYWYRQDPGQGLRLIYYSQIVNDFQKGDIAEGYSVSREKKESFPLTVTSAQKNPTAFYLCASSIVGNQPQHFGDGTRLSIL.

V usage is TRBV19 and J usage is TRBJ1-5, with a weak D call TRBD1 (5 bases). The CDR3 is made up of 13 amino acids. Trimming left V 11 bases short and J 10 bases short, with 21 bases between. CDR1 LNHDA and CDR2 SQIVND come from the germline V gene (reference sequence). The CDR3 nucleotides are TGTGCCTGCCGATTTGGGGGTGGGGATCCCCAGCATTTT. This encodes CACRFGGGDPQHF.

The CDR3 DNA follows: TGTGCCAGCTCACCACCTCCAGGGACAGGGGCCCCCTCGGATACGCAGTATTTT. Amino acids: CASSPPPGTGAPSDTQYF. The chain is built from TRBV18 and TRBJ2-3; 10 bases are a match to TRBD1. Trimming at V came to 0 bases and at J to 6 bases, leaving 12 bases not matched to a gene. Germline assignment: CDR1 KGHSH and CDR2 LQKENI. The CDR3 loop spans 18 amino acids.

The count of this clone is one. The CDR3 loop is CASSLGQGPSPLHF. In nucleotides, the CDR3 is TGTGCCAGCAGCCTCGGACAGGGGCCCTCACCCCTCCACTTT. V usage is TRBV11-2 and J usage is TRBJ1-6; 9 nucleotides line up with TRBD1. CDR1 and CDR2 from the germline V gene are SGHAT and FQNNGV. The CDR3 has 14 amino acids. J was trimmed by 10 bases and V by 5 bases; bases with no gene match: 6.

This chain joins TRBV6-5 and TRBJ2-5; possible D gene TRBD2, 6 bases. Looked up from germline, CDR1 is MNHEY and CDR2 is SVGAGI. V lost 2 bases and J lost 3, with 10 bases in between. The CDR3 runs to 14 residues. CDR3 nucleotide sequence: TGTGCCAGCAGTTACGGGACTGGGAAAGAGACCCAGTACTTC. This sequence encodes CASSYGTGKETQYF.

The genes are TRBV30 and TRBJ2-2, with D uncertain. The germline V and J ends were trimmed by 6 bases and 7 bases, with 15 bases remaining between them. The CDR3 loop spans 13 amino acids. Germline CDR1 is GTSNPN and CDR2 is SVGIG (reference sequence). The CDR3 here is CACAPGSVGELFF. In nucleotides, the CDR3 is TGTGCCTGCGCCCCCGGGTCCGTCGGGGAGCTGTTTTTT.

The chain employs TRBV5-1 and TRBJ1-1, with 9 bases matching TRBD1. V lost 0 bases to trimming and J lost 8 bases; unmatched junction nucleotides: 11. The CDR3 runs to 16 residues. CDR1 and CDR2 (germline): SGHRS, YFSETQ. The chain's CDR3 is CASSLAGTGPQGEAFF. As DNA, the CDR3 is TGCGCCAGCAGCTTGGCCGGGACAGGGCCCCAAGGGGAAGCTTTCTTT.

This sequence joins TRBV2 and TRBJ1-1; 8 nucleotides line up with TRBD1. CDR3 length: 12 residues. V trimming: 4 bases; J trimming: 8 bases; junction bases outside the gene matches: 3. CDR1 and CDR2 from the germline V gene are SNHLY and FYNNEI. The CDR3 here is CASSARTGEAFF. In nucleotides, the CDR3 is TGTGCCAGCAGTGCACGGACAGGGGAAGCTTTCTTT.

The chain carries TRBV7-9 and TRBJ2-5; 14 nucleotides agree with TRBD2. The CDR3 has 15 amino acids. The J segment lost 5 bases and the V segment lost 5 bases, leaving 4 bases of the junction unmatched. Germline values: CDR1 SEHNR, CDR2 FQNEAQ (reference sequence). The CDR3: CASSKGLAGVETQYF. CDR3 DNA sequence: TGTGCCAGCAGCAAGGGACTAGCGGGGGTTGAGACCCAGTACTTC.

The CDR3 sequence: CASSQDYPGGNEQFF. CDR3 DNA sequence: TGTGCCAGCAGCCAAGATTATCCAGGGGGGAATGAGCAGTTCTTC. The chain links TRBV3-1 (or the pseudogene TRBV3-2) to TRBJ2-1, with D perhaps TRBD1 (7 bases). In germline, CDR1 is LGHDT, CDR2 YNNKEL (reference sequence). V was trimmed by 0 bases and J by 7 bases, leaving 13 bases between them. This CDR3 is built from 15 residues.

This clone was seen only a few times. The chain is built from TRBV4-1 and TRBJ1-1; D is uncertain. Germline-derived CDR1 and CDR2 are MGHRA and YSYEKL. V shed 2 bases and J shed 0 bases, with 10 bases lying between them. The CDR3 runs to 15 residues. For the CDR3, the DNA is TGCGCCAGCAGCCAAACCTACACCTTGAACACTGAAGCTTTCTTT. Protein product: CASSQTYTLNTEAFF.

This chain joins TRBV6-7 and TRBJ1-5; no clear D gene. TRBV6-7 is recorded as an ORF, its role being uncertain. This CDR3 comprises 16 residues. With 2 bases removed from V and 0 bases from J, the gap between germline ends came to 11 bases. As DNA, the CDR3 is TGTGCCAGCAGTTACGGGCGCTCCCGTAGCAATCAGCCCCAGCATTTT. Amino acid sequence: CASSYGRSRSNQPQHF.

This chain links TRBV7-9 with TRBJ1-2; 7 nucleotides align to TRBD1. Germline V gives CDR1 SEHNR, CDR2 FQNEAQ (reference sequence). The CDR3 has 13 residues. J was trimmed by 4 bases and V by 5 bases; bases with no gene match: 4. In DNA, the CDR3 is TGTGCCAGCAGCCCAGACAGGGTCTATGGCTACACCTTC. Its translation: CASSPDRVYGYTF.